This record covers a single TCR beta chain. Sequencing used immunoSEQ multiplex PCR; TCRdb keeps in-frame clones, though not all of them. This sample has 300,000 to 350,000 clones; around 90% occur once, and the top ten carry about 0.96%. This specimen belongs to a study of cytomegalovirus exposure and HLA in healthy donors. Germline V gene data show CDR1 as MNHEY and CDR2 as SMNVEV (reference sequence). V lost 0 bases and J 11 bases, leaving 17 bases between the germline ends. This CDR3 has 15 residues. This sequence was found in a man aged 30-40 years in good health and CMV-seronegative. This rearrangement joins TRBV27 to TRBJ1-5, with D possibly TRBD1 on 6 matching bases. The sequenced sample was PBMCs. The DNA of the CDR3 is TGTGCCAGCAGTTTATCGTGGGGCAGGGGTATTTCCCAGCATTTT. Its protein product is CASSLSWGRGISQHF.